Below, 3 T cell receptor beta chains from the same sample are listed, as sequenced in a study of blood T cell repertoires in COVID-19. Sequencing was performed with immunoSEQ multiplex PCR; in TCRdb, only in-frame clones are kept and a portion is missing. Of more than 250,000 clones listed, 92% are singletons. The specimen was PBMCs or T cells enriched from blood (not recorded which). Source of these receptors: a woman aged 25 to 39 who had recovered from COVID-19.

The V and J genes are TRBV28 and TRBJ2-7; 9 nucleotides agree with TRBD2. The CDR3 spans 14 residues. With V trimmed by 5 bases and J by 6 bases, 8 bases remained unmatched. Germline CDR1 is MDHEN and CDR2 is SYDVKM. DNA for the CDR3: TGTGCCAGCAGTCCCCCTAGCGGGATCCGCGAGCAGTACTTC. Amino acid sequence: CASSPPSGIREQYF.

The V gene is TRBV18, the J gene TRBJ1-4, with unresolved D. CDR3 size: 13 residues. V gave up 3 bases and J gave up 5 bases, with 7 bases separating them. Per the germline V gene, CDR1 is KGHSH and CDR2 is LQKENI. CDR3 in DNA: TGTGCCAGCTCACCCCACAGAAATGAAAAACTGTTTTTT. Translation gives CASSPHRNEKLFF. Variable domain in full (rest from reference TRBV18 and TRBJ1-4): NAGVMQNPRHLVRRRGQEARLRCSPMKGHSHVYWYRQLPEEGLKFMVYLQKENIIDESGMPKERFSAEFPKEGPSILRIQQVVRGDSAAYFCASSPHRNEKLFFGSGTQLSVL.

The CDR3 bases are TGCGCCAGCAGCCAAGGGTCAGGAGGGAGCAATCAGCCCCAGCATTTT. Translated: CASSQGSGGSNQPQHF. The V and J genes are TRBV4-1 and TRBJ1-5, with D uncertain. Germline CDR1 is MGHRA and CDR2 is YSYEKL. The CDR3 is 16 amino acids. V was clipped by 1 base and J by 1 base, with 11 bases between them.